Presented here are 6 T cell receptor beta chains from one specimen sequenced in a study of T cell responses to AZD1222 COVID-19 vaccine. This table comes from immunoSEQ multiplex PCR, and its TCRdb copy is limited to in-frame clones, with some not included. The sample lists about 120,000 clones; around 85% were seen once. This material consisted of peripheral blood, taken on day 0 of MenACWY control vaccination. These receptors were obtained from an adult in good health.

This clone was observed a single time. V and J are TRBV19 and TRBJ2-7, with a possible D match to TRBD1 (6 bases). This CDR3 is built from 16 residues. Trimming cost V 0 bases and J 3 bases, with 15 bases left between them. Germline values: CDR1 LNHDA, CDR2 SQIVND (reference sequence). The CDR3 sequence: CASSIDLGAGNYEQYF. The CDR3 DNA sequence: TGTGCCAGTAGTATAGACCTGGGGGCAGGTAACTACGAGCAGTACTTC. The entire variable domain, with the rest obtained from reference TRBV19 and TRBJ2-7, is as follows: DGGITQSPKYLFRKEGQNVTLSCEQNLNHDAMYWYRQDPGQGLRLIYYSQIVNDFQKGDIAEGYSVSREKKESFPLTVTSAQKNPTAFYLCASSIDLGAGNYEQYFGPGTRLTVT.

The chain uses TRBV12-3 or TRBV12-4 and TRBJ2-3; the match to TRBD2 covers 7 bases. V lost 7 bases and J lost 8; bases outside the gene matches: 3. The CDR3 contains 11 residues. CDR3 sequence reads: CASILAGTQYF. In nucleotides, the CDR3 is TGTGCCAGCATCTTAGCGGGTACGCAGTATTTT.

In its sample, this clone was seen a few times. The rearrangement joins TRBV7-3 to TRBJ2-1; 10 positions agree with TRBD2. The trim removed 2 bases at V and 7 bases at J, leaving 5 bases unmatched. This CDR3 region has 15 residues. Germline-derived CDR1 and CDR2 are SGHTA and FQGTGA. The CDR3 nucleotides are TGTGCCAGCAGCTTATCCGCTAGCGGGGGTAATGAGCAGTTCTTC. This codes for CASSLSASGGNEQFF.

The V and J genes are TRBV4-1 and TRBJ2-3; TRBD1 agrees at 9 bases. The CDR3 contains 16 residues. Per the germline V gene, CDR1 is MGHRA and CDR2 is YSYEKL. J gave up 3 bases and V 4 bases, and 8 bases lay outside the gene matches. The CDR3 protein is CASSRTGGAGTDTQYF. The CDR3 nucleotides are TGCGCCAGCAGCCGAACAGGGGGCGCCGGGACAGATACGCAGTATTTT.

This chain uses TRBV28 with TRBJ1-6; 7 bases line up with TRBD1. Losses at the gene ends were 2 bases for V and 9 bases for J; bases not matched to a gene: 4. CDR1 MDHEN and CDR2 SYDVKM come from the germline V gene. The CDR3 has 14 amino acids. The CDR3 nucleotides read TGTGCCAGCAGTTTAGTACAGGGGTCTTCACCCCTCCACTTT. Encoded protein: CASSLVQGSSPLHF.

CDR3 coding DNA: TGTGCCAGCAGTTTAGCGGGGTCCCCAGATACGCAGTATTTT. This sequence encodes CASSLAGSPDTQYF. V and J are TRBV27 and TRBJ2-3; perhaps TRBD2 as D (6 bases). Germline CDR1 MNHEY, CDR2 SMNVEV (reference sequence). The CDR3 is 14 amino acids. V was cut by 2 bases and J by 4 bases, with 10 bases left in between.